Reported below is one TCR beta chain. These data are taken from a study of blood T cell repertoires in COVID-19. Overall study context: In each case, the material was cDNA or gDNA derived from T cells, B-cell-depleted T cells, or PBMCs.

Repertoires were generated with immunoSEQ multiplex PCR, while TCRdb's copy carries only in-frame clones and drops some. Of a few hundred thousand clones in the sample, about 89% were seen once. CDR1 and CDR2 from the germline V gene are SNHLY and FYNNEI. The V segment lost 3 bases and the J segment 13 bases; nucleotides outside the gene matches: 8. The CDR3 has 13 residues. The chain links TRBV2 to TRBJ2-2, with 7 bases fitting TRBD2. The sample was peripheral blood. The receptor was isolated from a woman in her forties who had recovered from COVID-19. The CDR3 region is CASSDWGTTRLFF. The CDR3 bases are TGTGCCAGCAGTGATTGGGGGACTACGAGGCTGTTTTTT. Looking up the rest from reference TRBV2 and TRBJ2-2 gives the full variable domain: EPEVTQTPSHQVTQMGQEVILRCVPISNHLYFYWYRQILGQKVEFLVSFYNNEISEKSEIFDDQFSVERPDGSNFTLKIRSTKLEDSAMYFCASSDWGTTRLFFGEGSRLTVL.